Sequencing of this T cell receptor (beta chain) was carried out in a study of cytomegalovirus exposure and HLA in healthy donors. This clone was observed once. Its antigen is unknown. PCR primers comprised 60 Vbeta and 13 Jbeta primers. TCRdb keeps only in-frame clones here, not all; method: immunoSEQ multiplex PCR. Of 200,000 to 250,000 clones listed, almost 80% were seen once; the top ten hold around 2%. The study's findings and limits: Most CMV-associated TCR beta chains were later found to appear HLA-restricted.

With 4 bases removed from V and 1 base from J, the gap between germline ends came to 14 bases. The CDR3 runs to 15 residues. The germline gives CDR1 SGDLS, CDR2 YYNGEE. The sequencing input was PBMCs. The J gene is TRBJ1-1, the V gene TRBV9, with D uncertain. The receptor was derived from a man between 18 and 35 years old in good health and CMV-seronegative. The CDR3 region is CASSLAPSGNTEAFF. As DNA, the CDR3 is TGTGCCAGCAGCCTGGCACCTTCGGGGAACACTGAAGCTTTCTTT.